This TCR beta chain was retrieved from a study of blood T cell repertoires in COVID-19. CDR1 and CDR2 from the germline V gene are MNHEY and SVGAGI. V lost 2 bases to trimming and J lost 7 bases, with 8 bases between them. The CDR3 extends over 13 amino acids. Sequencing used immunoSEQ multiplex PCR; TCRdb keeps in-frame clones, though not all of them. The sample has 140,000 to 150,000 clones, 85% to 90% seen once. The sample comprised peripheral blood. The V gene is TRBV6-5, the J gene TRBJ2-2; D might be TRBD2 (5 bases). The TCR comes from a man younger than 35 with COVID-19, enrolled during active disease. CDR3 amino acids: CASSYRGIGELFF. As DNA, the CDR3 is TGTGCCAGCAGTTACAGAGGGATCGGGGAGCTGTTTTTT.